The rows below give T cell receptor beta chains drawn from one sample of a study of blood T cell repertoires in COVID-19. The data were produced by immunoSEQ multiplex PCR, yet TCRdb's version contains in-frame clones alone and is incomplete. This table has 200,000 to 300,000 clones, around 80% appearing once. The sequencing sample was made of peripheral blood. The receptors here all came from a man aged 60 to 69 with acute or convalescent COVID-19. The CDR3 runs from the conserved cysteine through the conserved F or W.

j_gene: TRBJ2-7
v_gene: TRBV6-4
CDR3aa: CASSAETGGHEQYF

j_gene: TRBJ2-7
v_gene: TRBV12-5
CDR3aa: CASGPTRGLAGGAYEQYF

j_gene: TRBJ1-2
v_gene: TRBV28
CDR3aa: CASSLRGAYGYTF

j_gene: TRBJ2-7
v_gene: TRBV14
CDR3aa: CASSVGLAGPYEQYF

j_gene: TRBJ1-2
v_gene: TRBV24-1
CDR3aa: CATSDPTWTGVNYGYTF

j_gene: TRBJ2-5
v_gene: TRBV4-1
CDR3aa: CASSQGQAQETQYF

j_gene: TRBJ1-1
v_gene: TRBV11-2
CDR3aa: CASSLVGQGLNTEAFF

j_gene: TRBJ1-3
v_gene: TRBV7-5
CDR3aa: CARSLPWGASGNTIYF

j_gene: TRBJ1-2
v_gene: TRBV16
CDR3aa: CASSPRTGNYGYTF

j_gene: TRBJ1-2
v_gene: TRBV3-1/TRBV3-2
CDR3aa: CASSLQGSYGYTF

j_gene: TRBJ2-1
v_gene: TRBV19
CDR3aa: CASSETSGSSPFHRGEQFF

j_gene: TRBJ2-3
v_gene: TRBV10-3
CDR3aa: CAISVGLAGPTDTQYF

j_gene: TRBJ1-2
v_gene: TRBV10-3
CDR3aa: CAISEGQGNYGYTF

j_gene: TRBJ2-1
v_gene: TRBV27
CDR3aa: CASSLTTSGSREQFF

j_gene: TRBJ2-1
v_gene: TRBV7-3
CDR3aa: CASSLTGGSRANEQFF

j_gene: TRBJ1-2
v_gene: TRBV18
CDR3aa: CASSPTGADGGYTF

j_gene: TRBJ2-7
v_gene: TRBV4-3
CDR3aa: CASSQDSRYEQYF

j_gene: TRBJ1-3
v_gene: TRBV15
CDR3aa: CATSRDRTTSGNTIYF

j_gene: TRBJ2-7
v_gene: TRBV12-3/TRBV12-4
CDR3aa: CASSTGPTTEQYF

j_gene: TRBJ1-1
v_gene: TRBV2
CDR3aa: CASSERSYSNMNTEAFF

j_gene: TRBJ2-3
v_gene: TRBV7-9
CDR3aa: CASSLGQGADTQYF

j_gene: TRBJ1-2
v_gene: TRBV28
CDR3aa: CASSRSKDYGYTF

j_gene: TRBJ2-7
v_gene: TRBV3-1/TRBV3-2
CDR3aa: CASSRGVSYEQYF

j_gene: TRBJ2-7
v_gene: TRBV12-3/TRBV12-4
CDR3aa: CASSPTGNEQYF

j_gene: TRBJ1-6
v_gene: TRBV7-2
CDR3aa: CASSPQAGGTLHF

j_gene: TRBJ2-5
v_gene: TRBV4-2
CDR3aa: CASSQDRSSSQYF

j_gene: TRBJ1-2
v_gene: TRBV28
CDR3aa: CASSSQGGMNYGYTF

j_gene: TRBJ1-3
v_gene: TRBV18
CDR3aa: CASSPDSSGNTIYF

j_gene: TRBJ2-1
v_gene: TRBV6-2/TRBV6-3
CDR3aa: CASSLSGGEGNEQFF

j_gene: TRBJ2-7
v_gene: TRBV5-4
CDR3aa: CASSLDRRSYEQYF

j_gene: TRBJ2-2
v_gene: TRBV19
CDR3aa: CASRLAGNTGELFF